This TCR beta chain was recorded in a study of cytomegalovirus exposure and HLA in healthy donors. Study-wide results and caveats: Most TCR sequences showed up rarely, but some public TCRs showed up in many donors. The productive fraction for most TCR beta V segments was about 87% or about 30% in an earlier analysis.

Points on this clone: Its target is not known.

The PCR contained 60 Vbeta and 13 Jbeta primers. In the original processing: Later work found 65 million to 100 million unique TCR beta chains, with roughly 11 million shared. Assay used: immunoSEQ multiplex PCR; TCRdb lists only in-frame clones, some missing. The V and J calls and clone size were taken over from that table, and D and trimming were inferred from the DNA. The table lists roughly 160,000 clones, roughly 85% of them singletons, with 1% in the top ten. J gave up 1 base and V 6 bases, and 9 bases lay outside the gene matches. CDR3 length: 16 residues. The germline gives CDR1 SGHNT, CDR2 YYREEE (reference sequence).

The sequenced sample was PBMCs. The J gene is TRBJ2-1, the V gene TRBV5-4; 8 nucleotides align to TRBD2. This TCR derives from a boy aged 2 to 9 in good health and CMV-seronegative. The CDR3 sequence is CASTDPSGGSYNEQFF. CDR3 nucleotide sequence: TGTGCCAGCACCGACCCAAGCGGGGGATCCTACAATGAGCAGTTCTTC.